Listed below are T cell receptor beta chains from one sample, sequenced in a study of post-analysis software for immune sequencing data. TCRdb recomputed calls from the PCR reads with MiXCR, one row per CDR3 protein. The sample holds more than 450,000 distinct CDR3 sequences; roughly 46% are singletons and the top ten take around 1.7%. Sample: blood. Receptor source: a girl aged 5 to 17 with multiple sclerosis. The CDR3 runs from the conserved cysteine through the conserved F or W. The D gene is left open where the match is weak. Size is stated for part of the rows, as once, few or many counts, or as a class when the clone is expanded.

TRBJ2-3 NA NA TRBV6-6 TGTGCCAGCAGTTACGAGTTGAAGGTGGAGGGTACGCAGTATTTT CASSYELKVEGTQYF
TRBJ1-2 NA NA TRBV20-1 TGCAGTGCTGTGCCCCTACGGGCGCATATCCAAAGTGGCTACACCTTC CSAVPLRAHIQSGYTF
TRBJ2-5 NA NA TRBV20-1 TGCAGTGCTAGAGATCAGGGCCTGGGGGAGACCCAGTACTTC CSARDQGLGETQYF
TRBJ2-3 NA TRBD2 TRBV5-1 TGCGCCAGAGAGAGCGGGAGCGAACAAACCACTCCGGATACGCAGTATTTT CARESGSEQTTPDTQYF
TRBJ2-1 NA TRBD2 TRBV5-6 TGTGCCAGCAGCTTGGCCGGAGGTAGCGGGGGATCCTACAATGAGCAGTTCTTC CASSLAGGSGGSYNEQFF
TRBJ2-1 few TRBD2 TRBV4-1 TGCGCCAGCAGCCTCGGGAGGATAGGTACTTCCTACAATGAGCAGTTCTTC CASSLGRIGTSYNEQFF
TRBJ2-6 NA TRBD1 TRBV12-3/TRBV12-4 TGTGCCAGCAAACGTGGGCAGGGGGCTACTGGGGCCAACGTCCTGACTTTC CASKRGQGATGANVLTF
TRBJ2-5 NA NA TRBV7-2 TGTGCCAGCAGCCCGGAGGTCCAAGAGACCCAGTACTTC CASSPEVQETQYF
TRBJ2-7 few TRBD2 TRBV13 TGTGCCAGCAGCCCAGGGGTTAGCGGGAGGGCCGCCGAGCAGTACTTC CASSPGVSGRAAEQYF
TRBJ1-5 once NA TRBV5-6 TGTGCCAGCAGCTTAACAGGGAGAACATCAAATCAGCCCCAGCATTTT CASSLTGRTSNQPQHF
TRBJ2-6 few TRBD1 TRBV5-1 TGCGCCAGCAGCTCAGGACAGGTCACGGCCAACGTCCTGACTTTC CASSSGQVTANVLTF
TRBJ2-1 NA NA TRBV12-3/TRBV12-4 TGTGCCAGCACCGCCCCCGCAGGGATCTACAATGAGCAGTTCTTC CASTAPAGIYNEQFF
TRBJ2-7 many TRBD1 TRBV20-1 TGCAGTGCTAGATCCCGGGACAGGGATTCTTACGAGCAGTACTTC CSARSRDRDSYEQYF
TRBJ1-4 NA NA TRBV5-1 TGCGCCAGCCGCTCGGGAGGGGAAAAACTGTTTTTT CASRSGGEKLFF
TRBJ2-4 NA NA TRBV12-3/TRBV12-4 TGTGCCAGCAGTTTAGGAGGGGGACCCGCCAAAAACATTCAGTACTTC CASSLGGGPAKNIQYF
TRBJ2-7 many NA TRBV5-1 TGTGCCAGCAGTTTAGGCCAGGGGGGTTACGAGCAGTACTTC CASSLGQGGYEQYF
TRBJ1-1 NA NA TRBV5-6 TGTGCCAGCAGCTTGAGTCCAGCTGAAGCTTTCTTT CASSLSPAEAFF
TRBJ2-5 NA TRBD2 TRBV13 TGTGCCAGCAGCTTATGGGCAGCGGGGGTTTGGGACCAAGAGACCCAGTACTTC CASSLWAAGVWDQETQYF
TRBJ1-1 NA NA TRBV12-3/TRBV12-4 TGTGCCAGCAGTTTAGAGGTCGCGAACACTGAAGCTTTCTTT CASSLEVANTEAFF
TRBJ2-1 NA TRBD2 TRBV3-1 TGTGCCAGCAGCCATAGCGGGAGGAATGAGCAGTTCTTC CASSHSGRNEQFF
TRBJ2-3 few TRBD2 TRBV6-1 TGTGCCAGCAGGGCTAGCGGGGGCCGCGGCACAGATACGCAGTATTTT CASRASGGRGTDTQYF
TRBJ1-2 NA NA TRBV6-5 TGTGCCAGCAGTTACATCGGGGCGAGTGGGCAGCCTCTTAACTATGGCTACACCTTC CASSYIGASGQPLNYGYTF
TRBJ2-1 few TRBD2 TRBV7-2 TGTGCCAGCACTCTGACTAGCTCATCCCTTCCGGGTGAGCAGTTCTTC CASTLTSSSLPGEQFF
TRBJ1-2 few TRBD1 TRBV29-1 TGCAGCCTAGACAGGGTTCTAGACTATGGCTACACCTTC CSLDRVLDYGYTF
TRBJ2-5 few TRBD2 TRBV20-1 TGCAGTGCAGTGGGTAGCGGGAGGGGAGAGACCCAGTACTTC CSAVGSGRGETQYF
TRBJ2-2 NA NA TRBV3-1 TGTGCCAGCAGTGCGACGGGGCCCACCGGGGAGCTGTTTTTT CASSATGPTGELFF
TRBJ2-5 NA TRBD1 TRBV12-3/TRBV12-4 TGTGCCAGCAGTTTGACAGGGGGCGCCCGGGAGACCCAGTACTTC CASSLTGGARETQYF
TRBJ1-5 NA NA TRBV7-9 TGTGCCAGCAGTCCAAGGGAAGGAAACCAGCCCCAGCATTTT CASSPREGNQPQHF
TRBJ2-7 NA NA TRBV6-1 TGTGCCAGCGAGGAGTCGAGAAGCTCAACCTACGAGCAGTACTTC CASEESRSSTYEQYF
TRBJ2-2 NA TRBD2 TRBV7-2 TGTGCCAGCAGCTTAAGACTAGCGGGGGAAAACACCGGGGAGCTGTTTTTT CASSLRLAGENTGELFF
TRBJ2-1 many NA TRBV27 TGTGCCAGCAAAGGGGATTACAATGAGCAGTTCTTC CASKGDYNEQFF
TRBJ1-1 few NA TRBV12-3/TRBV12-4 TGTGCCAGCACCATTAGACAGTTTAACACTGAAGCTTTCTTT CASTIRQFNTEAFF
TRBJ2-5 NA TRBD1 TRBV10-3 TGTGCCATCAGAGGGACAGGAAAACCCCAAGAGACCCAGTACTTC CAIRGTGKPQETQYF
TRBJ1-4 NA NA TRBV18 TGTGCCAGCTCATCGCTGGGACAAATAACTAATGAAAAACTGTTTTTT CASSSLGQITNEKLFF
TRBJ2-3 once NA TRBV9 TGTGCCAGCAGCGTAAGTCCAGGTAGTACCGATACGCAGTATTTT CASSVSPGSTDTQYF
TRBJ2-5 NA TRBD2 TRBV7-9 TGTGCCAGCAGCCCCCGAGGCGGGGGAAAGGAGACCCAGTACTTC CASSPRGGGKETQYF
TRBJ1-1 NA NA TRBV6-5 TGTGCCAGCAGCAAACAGGGCCGCCATCTCGGTACCGCTTTCTTT CASSKQGRHLGTAFF
TRBJ2-4 few NA TRBV6-2/TRBV6-3 TGTGCCAGCAGCCTTAATTCGGGAAACATTCAGTACTTC CASSLNSGNIQYF
TRBJ2-3 NA TRBD2 TRBV4-1 TGCGCCAGCAGCCAACATAATTGGCGGGAGGATTCAGATACGCAGTATTTT CASSQHNWREDSDTQYF
TRBJ1-4 NA TRBD1 TRBV15 TGTGCCACCAGCAGGACAGGGGCAACTAATGAAAAACTGTTTTTT CATSRTGATNEKLFF
TRBJ1-2 NA NA TRBV20-1 TGCAGTGCCCTCTCGACGATTTTCGTTGGCTACACCTTC CSALSTIFVGYTF
TRBJ2-3 NA TRBD2 TRBV12-3/TRBV12-4 TGTGCCAGCAGTTTATCGGGACTAGCGAGCACAGATACGCAGTATTTT CASSLSGLASTDTQYF
TRBJ2-5 NA TRBD1 TRBV24-1 TGTGCCACCAGTGATTTTGGGGGGACAGGGAGAGAGACCCAGTACTTC CATSDFGGTGRETQYF
TRBJ2-1 NA NA TRBV5-1 TGCGCCAGCAGCTCCAGGACAACCGGCAATGAGCAGTTCTTC CASSSRTTGNEQFF
TRBJ1-4 NA NA TRBV20-1 TGCAGTGCCGCCGAGGGGCAGTACGAAAAACTGTTTTTT CSAAEGQYEKLFF